The 13 T cell receptor beta chains in this list originate from one sample, sequenced in a study of PD-1 blockade in classical Hodgkin lymphoma. Every patient had relapsed following autologous stem cell transplantation, and cohorts differed in brentuximab vedotin exposure. Here immunoSEQ multiplex PCR was the method, and the copy in TCRdb shows in-frame clones only, minus some. Of 50,000 to 75,000 clones listed, approximately 90% are singletons. This material consisted of peripheral blood mononuclear cells (PBMCs), taken at baseline. The receptors originated from a human donor with classical Hodgkin lymphoma.

The table lists this clone with a few counts. The chain combines TRBV10-1 with TRBJ2-1; 8 nucleotides align to TRBD2. CDR1 and CDR2 from the germline V gene are WNHNN and SYGVQD (reference sequence). The CDR3 is 14 amino acids. V lost 4 bases and J lost 8; bases outside the gene matches: 7. The CDR3 reads CASSAGSGGYEQFF. The CDR3 DNA reads as TGCGCCAGCAGTGCTGGGTCGGGGGGGTATGAGCAGTTCTTC.

The V and J genes are TRBV5-1 and TRBJ1-2; possibly TRBD1 for D (6 bases). The length of the CDR3 is 16 residues. V lost 1 base and J lost 1, with 14 bases in between. Germline V gene lookup returns CDR1 SGHRS and CDR2 YFSETQ. The CDR3 nucleotides read TGCGCCAGCAGCTTGTACACAGGGCCGGTTAACTATGGCTACACCTTC. It yields the protein CASSLYTGPVNYGYTF.

The gene calls are TRBV27 and TRBJ2-3; tentatively, D is TRBD1 (6 bases). Trimming stripped 3 bases from V and 3 bases from J, with 10 bases between. Germline values: CDR1 MNHEY, CDR2 SMNVEV (reference sequence). This CDR3 is 14 amino acids long. The CDR3 DNA reads as TGTGCCAGCAGTTTGGGGGCGAGAACAGATACGCAGTATTTT. The encoded protein is CASSLGARTDTQYF.

The chain has TRBV18 and TRBJ1-5; possible D gene TRBD1, 5 bases. The CDR3 totals 13 residues. With 3 bases removed from V and 7 bases from J, the gap between germline ends came to 10 bases. In germline, CDR1 is KGHSH, CDR2 LQKENI. The CDR3 coding sequence is TGTGCCAGCTCACCGCAGGGTCGGCAGCCCCAGCATTTT. Protein sequence: CASSPQGRQPQHF.

This rearrangement joins TRBV5-1 to TRBJ2-7, with a tentative D call TRBD2 (6 bases). The germline CDR1 and CDR2 sequences are SGHRS and YFSETQ. V gave up 1 base and J gave up 2 bases, with 13 bases separating them. This CDR3 is 15 amino acids long. The CDR3 loop is CASSLRGSPTYEQYF. The CDR3 nucleotides read TGCGCCAGCAGCTTGCGGGGGTCCCCAACCTACGAGCAGTACTTC. The whole variable domain, filled in from reference TRBV5-1 and TRBJ2-7, reads KAGVTQTPRYLIKTRGQQVTLSCSPISGHRSVSWYQQTPGQGLQFLFEYFSETQRNKGNFPGRFSGRQFSNSRSEMNVSTLELGDSALYLCASSLRGSPTYEQYFGPGTRLTVT.

The chain carries TRBV6-4 and TRBJ2-2; TRBD1 matches at 11 bases. Trimming took 2 bases from V and 4 from J; bases not matched to a gene: 0. The CDR3 spans 15 residues. Germline CDR1 is MRHNA and CDR2 is SNTAGT. The CDR3 here is CASSDGTGGTGELFF. DNA for the CDR3: TGTGCCAGCAGTGACGGGACAGGGGGCACCGGGGAGCTGTTTTTT.

The chain links TRBV6-5 to TRBJ2-7; perhaps TRBD1 as D (5 bases). The ends were cut back, 7 bases at V and 2 bases at J, with 18 bases in the middle. This CDR3 contains 15 residues. The germline gives CDR1 MNHEY, CDR2 SVGAGI. The CDR3 nucleotides read TGTGCCAGCACCTATGGACCTCAGGGAACCTACGAGCAGTACTTC. Amino acid sequence: CASTYGPQGTYEQYF.

CDR3: CASSPSTTGELFF. The CDR3 DNA sequence: TGTGCCAGCTCACCCTCGACCACCGGGGAGCTGTTTTTT. This rearrangement joins TRBV18 to TRBJ2-2, with unresolved D. Germline CDR1 KGHSH, CDR2 LQKENI. CDR3 length equals 13 residues. Trimming removed 3 bases from V and 4 bases from J, with 6 bases in between.

This chain links TRBV10-2 with TRBJ1-2; a weak D match, TRBD1 (5 bases). This CDR3 is 12 amino acids long. The ends were cut back, 5 bases at V and 10 bases at J, with 14 bases in the middle. Germline V lookup: CDR1 WSHSY, CDR2 SAAADI. For the CDR3, the DNA is TGCGCCAGCAGTCTACCGCTCGGGACCTACACCTTC. It encodes CASSLPLGTYTF.

The chain combines TRBV5-4 with TRBJ2-7; D is perhaps TRBD1 or TRBD2 (5 bases each). CDR3 size: 14 residues. V dropped 2 bases and J dropped 6 bases, with 15 bases sitting between them. The V gene's germline CDR1 is SGHNT and CDR2 YYREEE (reference sequence). Here the CDR3 DNA reads TGTGCCAGCAGCTTCGGGGACCCAGAGGGCGAGCAGTACTTC. This encodes CASSFGDPEGEQYF. Using reference TRBV5-4 and TRBJ2-7 for the parts outside the CDR3, the full variable domain is ETGVTQSPTHLIKTRGQQVTLRCSSQSGHNTVSWYQQALGQGPQFIFQYYREEENGRGNFPPRFSGLQFPNYSSELNVNALELDDSALYLCASSFGDPEGEQYFGPGTRLTVT.

The chain combines TRBV5-4 with TRBJ2-1; 8 nucleotides line up with TRBD2. The CDR3 sequence is 16 residues long. CDR1 is SGHNT, CDR2 YYREEE, per germline (reference sequence). V dropped 4 bases and J dropped 0; count of bases not matched to a gene: 6. CDR3 nucleotides: TGTGCCAGCAGCATAGGCGGGGGGCACTCCTACAATGAGCAGTTCTTC. Protein sequence: CASSIGGGHSYNEQFF.

J is TRBJ1-2 and V is TRBV13; TRBD1 matches 8 bases. Trimming removed 4 bases from V and 8 bases from J; junction bases left unmatched: 12. CDR3 length: 15 residues. Germline CDR1 reads PRHDT; CDR2 reads FYEKMQ (reference sequence). The DNA of the CDR3 is TGTGCCAGCAGCTCGCTGGACAGGGCGGGAGGGGGCTACACCTTC. Encoded protein: CASSSLDRAGGGYTF.

The genes are TRBV7-9 and TRBJ2-5; tentative D call: TRBD1 (7 bases). Looked up from germline, CDR1 is SEHNR and CDR2 is FQNEAQ (reference sequence). V dropped 2 bases and J dropped 5 bases, with 15 bases sitting between them. CDR3 length equals 15 residues. As DNA, the CDR3 is TGTGCCAGCAGCTTATTTGGAGGGGGCGCGGAGACCCAGTACTTC. Protein sequence: CASSLFGGGAETQYF.